These 14 T cell receptor beta chains were all obtained from the same sample, sequenced in a study of cytomegalovirus exposure and HLA in healthy donors. A multiplex PCR was run with 60 Vbeta primers and 13 Jbeta primers. TCRdb's copy holds only in-frame clones and misses some; the assay was immunoSEQ multiplex PCR. The repertoire holds over 150,000 clones, with more than 60% as singletons. The sample was PBMCs. Every receptor here comes from a man aged 40-49 years in good health and CMV-seronegative.

This CDR3 reads CASSFTGGYTF. CDR3 DNA: TGCGCCAGCAGCTTTACAGGGGGCTACACCTTC. The V and J genes are TRBV4-3 and TRBJ1-2; possibly TRBD1 for D (6 bases). The CDR3 is 11 amino acids. Germline V gene data show CDR1 as LGHNA and CDR2 as YSLEER. V was trimmed by 5 bases and J by 8 bases, leaving 9 bases between them.

This chain uses TRBV10-3 with TRBJ1-1, with TRBD1 identical over 10 bases. Germline assignment: CDR1 ENHRY and CDR2 SYGVKD. V trimming: 10 bases; J trimming: 4 bases; junction bases outside the gene matches: 6. CDR3 length: 13 residues. The CDR3 here is CASGTGVGTEAFF. CDR3 bases: TGTGCCAGCGGGACAGGGGTGGGCACTGAAGCTTTCTTT.

The chain carries TRBV15 and TRBJ2-5, with 8 bases that match TRBD1. V shed 2 bases and J 4 bases; nucleotides not matched to a gene: 12. CDR3 size: 17 residues. CDR1 and CDR2 (germline): LNHNV, YYDKDF (reference sequence). CDR3 sequence (DNA): TGTGCCACCAGCAGAAACAGAGACAGGGGAGGAGGAGAGACCCAGTACTTC. The encoded protein is CATSRNRDRGGGETQYF. Full variable domain (outside the CDR3, taken from reference TRBV15 and TRBJ2-5): DAMVIQNPRYQVTQFGKPVTLSCSQTLNHNVMYWYQQKSSQAPKLLFHYYDKDFNNEADTPDNFQSRRPNTSFCFLDIRSPGLGDTAMYLCATSRNRDRGGGETQYFGPGTRLLVL.

CDR3 coding DNA: TGTGCCAGCAGCGTAGCAGGGATCAGCACAGATACGCAGTATTTT. This codes for CASSVAGISTDTQYF. The rearrangement uses TRBV9 and TRBJ2-3, with D possibly matching TRBD1 (5 bases). Per germline, CDR1 SGDLS and CDR2 YYNGEE. The CDR3 is 15 residues long. The V gene lost 0 bases and the J gene lost 0 bases, with 8 bases spanning the gap.

The CDR3 DNA is TGTGCCAGCAGTTGGGGCAGGGGGCAGTTGAGCACTGAAGCTTTCTTT. Protein sequence: CASSWGRGQLSTEAFF. J is TRBJ1-1 and V is TRBV27; 8 bases are shared with TRBD1. Trimming took 4 bases from V and 4 from J; bases not matched to a gene: 11. This CDR3 is 16 amino acids long. CDR1 and CDR2 from the germline V gene are MNHEY and SMNVEV (reference sequence).

The rearrangement joins TRBV5-6 to TRBJ1-3; possibly TRBD1 for D (6 bases). V shed 6 bases and J shed 4 bases, with 26 bases lying between them. This CDR3 spans 18 amino acids. Germline CDR1 and CDR2: SGHDT and YYEEEE. The DNA for the CDR3 is TGTGCCAGCAATCCCAGGGGCATACTACACTTCTCCGGAAACACCATATATTTT. Protein: CASNPRGILHFSGNTIYF.

This chain joins TRBV7-9 and TRBJ2-7, with TRBD1 matching over 9 bases. The CDR3 has 14 residues. Per germline, CDR1 SEHNR and CDR2 FQNEAQ (reference sequence). The V and J ends lost 4 bases and 6 bases, in that order; junction bases with no gene match: 7. CDR3 coding DNA: TGTGCCAGCAGCTATCGGGACAGGGTGAGCGAGCAGTACTTC. Its protein product is CASSYRDRVSEQYF.

This clone showed up just once. The chain carries TRBV9 and TRBJ2-3; unclear D gene. Trimming took off 3 bases at V and 4 bases at J, with 18 bases between the two ends. The CDR3 runs 16 residues. Germline CDR1 is SGDLS and CDR2 is YYNGEE. In DNA form, the CDR3 reads TGTGCCAGCAGCGAAACCCCCAGGCTTCAATCAGATACGCAGTATTTT. Its translation is CASSETPRLQSDTQYF. Variable domain in full (rest from reference TRBV9 and TRBJ2-3): DSGVTQTPKHLITATGQRVTLRCSPRSGDLSVYWYQQSLDQGLQFLIQYYNGEERAKGNILERFSAQQFPDLHSELNLSSLELGDSALYFCASSETPRLQSDTQYFGPGTRLTVL.

The J gene is TRBJ1-4, the V gene TRBV6-6, with D unresolved. The V gene's germline CDR1 is MNHNY and CDR2 SVGAGI (reference sequence). CDR3 size: 15 residues. Between the trimmed V and J ends, which lost 2 bases and 4 bases, there was a span of 11 bases. The CDR3 region is CASSYSGGVNEKLFF. Written as DNA, the CDR3 is TGTGCCAGCAGTTACAGTGGCGGAGTTAATGAAAAACTGTTTTTT.

This clone occurred once. V is TRBV27 and J is TRBJ1-6; D perhaps matches TRBD1 (6 bases). The germline V and J ends were trimmed by 8 bases and 8 bases, with 25 bases remaining between them. There are 17 residues in the CDR3. CDR1 is MNHEY and CDR2 is SMNVEV in the germline V gene (reference sequence). The CDR3 here is CASGTHFTGKRYSPLHF. CDR3 nucleotide sequence: TGTGCCAGCGGAACCCACTTTACAGGGAAGAGGTATTCACCCCTCCACTTT.

V usage is TRBV2 and J usage is TRBJ2-7, with TRBD2 as a possible D gene (6 bases). Germline V lookup: CDR1 SNHLY, CDR2 FYNNEI. V dropped 8 bases and J dropped 6 bases, with 11 bases sitting between them. The CDR3 covers 11 residues. CDR3 amino acids: CASLTGGEQYF. CDR3 nucleotides: TGTGCCAGCCTGACCGGGGGCGAGCAGTACTTC.

This clone was picked up one time. The gene calls are TRBV5-1 and TRBJ2-5; 8 bases agree with TRBD1. The J call may be incorrect, as the DNA end agrees better with TRBJ2-7. The CDR3 totals 14 residues. Germline V gives CDR1 SGHRS, CDR2 YFSETQ. CDR3 amino acids: CASSPRGQVYEQYF. CDR3 nucleotides: TGCGCCAGCAGCCCGAGGGGACAGGTTTACGAGCAGTACTTC.

The chain carries TRBV9 and TRBJ2-3; no definite D call. Per germline, CDR1 SGDLS and CDR2 YYNGEE. There are 13 residues in the CDR3. Trimming left V 1 base short and J 6 bases short, with 9 bases between. CDR3 sequence: CASSVTLWDTQYF. The CDR3 nucleotides read TGTGCCAGCAGCGTAACTCTTTGGGATACGCAGTATTTT.

The chain combines TRBV5-5 with TRBJ2-7; no clear D gene. Germline V gene sequence: CDR1 SGHKS, CDR2 YYEKEE (reference sequence). V lost 1 base, J lost 3 bases, and 11 bases lay in between. The CDR3 contains 14 residues. The CDR3 DNA reads TGTGCCAGCAGCTTGTCCTGGGCGAACTACGAGCAGTACTTC. Translating it yields CASSLSWANYEQYF.